A selection of T cell receptor beta chains follows, all from one sample in a study of blood T cell repertoires in COVID-19. The assay was immunoSEQ multiplex PCR, and TCRdb's table has in-frame clones only and misses some. The table shows 40,000 to 50,000 clones, with 60% to 80% occurring only once. The source material was peripheral blood. Receptors were obtained from a woman between 70 and 85 years old with acute or convalescent COVID-19. CDR3s include the opening cysteine and the closing phenylalanine or tryptophan.

cdr3_aa: CASSPSQGGSGAFF
j_call: TRBJ1-1
v_call: TRBV9

cdr3_aa: CASSSLSGTDTQYF
j_call: TRBJ2-3
v_call: TRBV7-9

cdr3_aa: CASSLDREGYEQYF
j_call: TRBJ2-7
v_call: TRBV5-1

cdr3_aa: CASSPRTGAGNTIYF
j_call: TRBJ1-3
v_call: TRBV3-1/TRBV3-2

cdr3_aa: CASKDRGGDGYTF
j_call: TRBJ1-2
v_call: TRBV19

cdr3_aa: CASSLDITGVGYTF
j_call: TRBJ1-2
v_call: TRBV5-5

cdr3_aa: CAWSSGGDGEKLFF
j_call: TRBJ1-4
v_call: TRBV30

cdr3_aa: CSVSDRKTEAFF
j_call: TRBJ1-1
v_call: TRBV29-1

cdr3_aa: CASSSDRNQPQHF
j_call: TRBJ1-5
v_call: TRBV7-2

cdr3_aa: CASSLHTWEKTSALYGYTF
j_call: TRBJ1-2
v_call: TRBV28

cdr3_aa: CASSVDRAYEQYF
j_call: TRBJ2-7
v_call: TRBV5-1

cdr3_aa: CASRWYRPYTGELFF
j_call: TRBJ2-2
v_call: TRBV10-1

cdr3_aa: CATSGGQGADYGYTF
j_call: TRBJ1-2
v_call: TRBV24-1

cdr3_aa: CASSLSLGRDMNTEAFF
j_call: TRBJ1-1
v_call: TRBV28

cdr3_aa: CASSPRTGMDEQFF
j_call: TRBJ2-1
v_call: TRBV5-1

cdr3_aa: CASSLNRDQPQHF
j_call: TRBJ1-5
v_call: TRBV18

cdr3_aa: CASSPSSGVGSGANVLTF
j_call: TRBJ2-6
v_call: TRBV14

cdr3_aa: CAWSGTENSPLHF
j_call: TRBJ1-6
v_call: TRBV30

cdr3_aa: CASTLILANYGYTF
j_call: TRBJ1-2
v_call: TRBV7-2

cdr3_aa: CAWSRRGGWTGELFF
j_call: TRBJ2-2
v_call: TRBV30

cdr3_aa: CATSRRKPRQGPLNTEAFF
j_call: TRBJ1-1
v_call: TRBV15

cdr3_aa: CASSLSGRIYRATEAFF
j_call: TRBJ1-1
v_call: TRBV27

cdr3_aa: CASSSRLAGDTEQFF
j_call: TRBJ2-1
v_call: TRBV27

cdr3_aa: CASSPRVRGLSNEQFF
j_call: TRBJ2-1
v_call: TRBV5-6

cdr3_aa: CASSLAGTSGTYEQYF
j_call: TRBJ2-7
v_call: TRBV5-4

cdr3_aa: CSARAREDAFF
j_call: TRBJ1-1
v_call: TRBV20-1

cdr3_aa: CASSQGVVANTDTQYF
j_call: TRBJ2-3
v_call: TRBV4-2

cdr3_aa: CASSTSVAAGNTIYF
j_call: TRBJ1-3
v_call: TRBV19

cdr3_aa: CASSPDRGNYGYTF
j_call: TRBJ1-2
v_call: TRBV25-1

cdr3_aa: CASSSDREPYNSPLHF
j_call: TRBJ1-6
v_call: TRBV5-4

cdr3_aa: CASRGQPMNEKLFF
j_call: TRBJ1-4
v_call: TRBV2

cdr3_aa: CASGTRVNYGYTF
j_call: TRBJ1-2
v_call: TRBV2

cdr3_aa: CASSAGRGVNEKLFF
j_call: TRBJ1-4
v_call: TRBV5-4

cdr3_aa: CASSPSDYEQYF
j_call: TRBJ2-7
v_call: TRBV18

cdr3_aa: CASSLVPPDNSGNTIYF
j_call: TRBJ1-3
v_call: TRBV5-1

cdr3_aa: CASSYTTDQETQYF
j_call: TRBJ2-5
v_call: TRBV6-2/TRBV6-3